This TCR beta chain came from a study of a mutant IDH1 vaccine in newly diagnosed glioma. Turning to the study itself: Treated patients, roughly 60% male and around 38% female, averaged roughly 43 years of age. Earlier therapy was either radiotherapy, temozolomide, or both, and most got both.

Time point reported: baseline, week 1 (first vaccination visit). Treatment in this sample: pre-vaccination baseline after standard-of-care therapy. The donors' diagnosis was new WHO grade 3 or 4 astrocytoma that was IDH1-mutant and ATRX-lost. Method: immunoSEQ multiplex PCR; TCRdb's copy keeps in-frame clones and lacks some. The sample includes 85,000 to 100,000 clones, about four fifths of them seen just once. This receptor was taken from a man between 40 and 49 years old with glioma. The material was PBMCs, obtained from a glioma patient treated with radiotherapy, temozolomide or both.

CDR3 amino acids: CASSPGVLGELFF. In nucleotides, the CDR3 is TGTGCCAGCTCACCAGGCGTCCTCGGGGAGCTGTTTTTT. The chain combines TRBV18 with TRBJ2-2; D remains unclear. This CDR3 has 13 amino acids. With 2 bases removed from V and 7 bases from J, the gap between germline ends came to 8 bases. Germline values: CDR1 KGHSH, CDR2 LQKENI.